This paragraph reports one T cell receptor (beta chain). Method: immunoSEQ multiplex PCR; TCRdb's copy keeps in-frame clones and lacks some. Among some 86,000 clones listed, approximately 85% were seen once. The data were taken from a study of OX40 agonist ivuxolimab in advanced cancers. Germline V gene sequence: CDR1 MNHEY, CDR2 SMNVEV (reference sequence). Trimming stripped 6 bases from V and 3 bases from J, with 6 bases between. The CDR3 is 11 amino acids. The V gene is TRBV27, the J gene TRBJ2-7, with D hard to call. The sequence derives from an adult with an advanced solid tumor such as melanoma, head and neck, liver or kidney cancer. The sample was CD4+ or CD8+ T cells sorted from blood, taken in a trial of the OX40 agonist ivuxolimab. CDR3 nucleotides: TGTGCCAGCAGGACCAACTACGAGCAGTACTTC. Translation: CASRTNYEQYF.